The T cell receptor beta chain under discussion was sequenced for a study of T cells in Graves' hyperthyroidism and ophthalmopathy. Findings and caveats of the study: Ophthalmopathy was predicted by the model a median of approximately 6 months ahead of onset.

TCR beta CDR3 region amplification was performed from RNA transcripts. The HTBI primer set drove a first-round RT-PCR of the TCR CDR3. TCRdb recomputed calls from the multiplex PCR reads with MiXCR, one row per CDR3 protein. The table shows around 350,000 distinct CDR3 sequences, with around 14% occurring only once. The germline V gene has CDR1 SGDLS and CDR2 YYNGEE. Trimming removed 1 base from V and 1 base from J, with 18 bases in between. CDR3 length: 18 amino acids. This clonotype was seen a handful of times. Its specificity is unknown. The study excluded patients with uncontrolled infection, other autoimmune disease, pregnancy or lactation.

The chain uses TRBV9 and TRBJ1-3; D is perhaps TRBD1 (5 bases). Sequenced input: blood. This TCR derives from a woman in her late teens or twenties with Graves' hyperthyroidism. The CDR3 coding sequence is TGTGCCAGCAGCGTATCGGTCGATACGGGGGATTCTGGAAACACCATATATTTT. Its translation: CASSVSVDTGDSGNTIYF.